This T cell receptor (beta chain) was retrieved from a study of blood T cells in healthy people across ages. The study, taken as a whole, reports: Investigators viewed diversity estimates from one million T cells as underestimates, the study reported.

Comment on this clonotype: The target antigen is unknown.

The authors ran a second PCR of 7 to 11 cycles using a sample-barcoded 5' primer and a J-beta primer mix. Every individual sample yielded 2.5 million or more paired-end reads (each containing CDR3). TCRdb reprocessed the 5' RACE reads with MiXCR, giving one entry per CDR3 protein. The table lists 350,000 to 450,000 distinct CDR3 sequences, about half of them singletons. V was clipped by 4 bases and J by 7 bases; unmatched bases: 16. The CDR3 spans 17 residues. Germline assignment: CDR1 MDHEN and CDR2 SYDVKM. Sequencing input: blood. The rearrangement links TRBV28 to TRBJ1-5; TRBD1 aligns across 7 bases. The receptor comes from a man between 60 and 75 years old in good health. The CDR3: CASSSPIEGARRQPQHF. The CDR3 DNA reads TGTGCCAGCAGTTCCCCTATTGAGGGGGCCCGTAGGCAGCCCCAGCATTTT.